The 32 T cell receptor beta chains reported below all come from one sample, sequenced in a study of CXCR3-negative and CXCR3-positive naive CD8 T cells. The authors made the TRB cDNA libraries by 5' RACE using UMI labels. Following a re-call of the 5' RACE reads, TCRdb has one entry per CDR3 protein and lacks DNA. This repertoire comprises over 100,000 distinct CDR3 sequences; its ten largest clones make up approximately 0.46%. Input material: naive CXCR3- CD8+ T cells from blood. Described subset: CD45RO-CCR7+CD27+CD95- naive CD8+ T cells lacking CXCR3 (TNR3-). These receptors all come from a human donor in good health. Some clones in this sample may be carry-over from other donors' samples.

The rearrangement links TRBV29-1 to TRBJ2-2; TCRdb gives TRBD1 as the D gene, but with no DNA this cannot be confirmed. Germline assignment: CDR1 SQVTM and CDR2 ANQGSEA. CDR3 length equals 15 residues. CDR3 in amino acids: CSVVDSALNTGELFF.

The rearrangement joins TRBV9 to TRBJ2-1; TCRdb proposes TRBD2, but this gene call is untestable without DNA. Germline V lookup: CDR1 SGDLS, CDR2 YYNGEE. CDR3 size: 20 residues. The CDR3 is CASSPEAGLAGGPPYNEQFF.

The rearrangement joins TRBV29-1 to TRBJ2-5. CDR1 SQVTM and CDR2 ANQGSEA come from the germline V gene. CDR3 length: 13 residues. The CDR3 protein is CSVERRTPETQYF.

This CDR3 is CASSFRGPASYEQYF. This rearrangement joins TRBV28 to TRBJ2-7; TCRdb lists TRBD1, though no DNA is available to test this call. Germline V gives CDR1 MDHEN, CDR2 SYDVKM. CDR3 length equals 15 residues. Full variable domain (missing parts from reference TRBV28 and TRBJ2-7): DVKVTQSSRYLVKRTGEKVFLECVQDMDHENMFWYRQDPGLGLRLIYFSYDVKMKEKGDIPEGYSVSREKKERFSLILESASTNQTSMYLCASSFRGPASYEQYFGPGTRLTVT.

The chain combines TRBV7-9 with TRBJ2-7; TCRdb proposes TRBD1, but this gene call is untestable without DNA. CDR3 length equals 15 residues. The germline CDR1 and CDR2 sequences are SEHNR and FQNEAQ (reference sequence). This chain's CDR3 is CASSLGMGVSYEQYF.

V gene TRBV29-1 combines with J gene TRBJ2-1; TCRdb proposes TRBD2, but this gene call is untestable without DNA. The CDR3 contains 15 residues. Germline CDR1 and CDR2: SQVTM and ANQGSEA. CDR3: CSVEIAGSSYNEQFF.

The gene calls are TRBV12-5 and TRBJ2-3; with no DNA, the TCRdb D assignment of TRBD2 cannot be verified. CDR1 and CDR2 from the germline V gene are LGHNT and FRNRAP. The CDR3 covers 15 residues. The CDR3: CASGQPSGDTDTQYF.

The CDR3 reads CASSQDSSGGTDTQYF. V is TRBV4-3 and J is TRBJ2-3; TCRdb calls TRBD2, which cannot be checked without DNA. The CDR3 sequence is 16 residues long. Germline V gives CDR1 LGHNA, CDR2 YSLEER.

The chain is built from TRBV4-2 and TRBJ2-7; lacking DNA, the TRBD1 call made by TCRdb goes unchecked. There are 14 residues in the CDR3. Looked up from germline, CDR1 is LGHNA and CDR2 is YNFKEQ. CDR3 region: CASSQEGVSYEQYF.

The rearrangement joins TRBV7-3 to TRBJ1-1; the D gene TCRdb calls, TRBD1, cannot be checked with no DNA. In germline, CDR1 is SGHTA, CDR2 FQGTGA. The CDR3 covers 15 residues. The chain's CDR3 is CASSRGYGENTEAFF.

The gene calls are TRBV7-9 and TRBJ2-7. The CDR3 totals 13 residues. The V gene's germline CDR1 is SEHNR and CDR2 FQNEAQ (reference sequence). CDR3 amino acids: CASSLPASYEQYF.

The J gene is TRBJ2-7, the V gene TRBV7-3; TCRdb proposes TRBD2, but this gene call is untestable without DNA. Germline assignment: CDR1 SGHTA and CDR2 FQGTGA. This CDR3 has 14 amino acids. The CDR3: CASSRAGQNYEQYF.

The J gene is TRBJ2-7, the V gene TRBV7-9; the TCRdb D gene call, TRBD1, has no DNA to confirm it. This CDR3 has 16 residues. From germline, CDR1 is SEHNR and CDR2 FQNEAQ (reference sequence). CDR3 residues: CASSPVQGQGVDEQYF.

The chain has TRBV4-2 and TRBJ2-5; the D call from TCRdb, TRBD1, cannot be confirmed without DNA. The germline CDR1 and CDR2 sequences are LGHNA and YNFKEQ. CDR3 size: 16 residues. The CDR3 loop is CASSQGLRGLQETQYF.

The rearrangement links TRBV29-1 to TRBJ2-3; lacking DNA, the TRBD1 call made by TCRdb goes unchecked. This CDR3 has 11 residues. The germline V gene has CDR1 SQVTM and CDR2 ANQGSEA. CDR3 sequence reads: CSVEEWGTQYF.

V usage is TRBV9 and J usage is TRBJ2-2; no DNA is available, so the TRBD2 call from TCRdb remains unchecked. Per germline, CDR1 SGDLS and CDR2 YYNGEE. CDR3 size: 15 residues. CDR3 region: CASRPTSRGTGELFF. Full variable domain (missing parts from reference TRBV9 and TRBJ2-2): DSGVTQTPKHLITATGQRVTLRCSPRSGDLSVYWYQQSLDQGLQFLIQYYNGEERAKGNILERFSAQQFPDLHSELNLSSLELGDSALYFCASRPTSRGTGELFFGEGSRLTVL.

The V and J genes are TRBV29-1 and TRBJ2-1. The CDR3 has 15 residues. Germline V gives CDR1 SQVTM, CDR2 ANQGSEA. The CDR3 sequence: CSVEGSLSGFGEQFF.

The CDR3 region is CASSFGGAKETQYF. The chain is built from TRBV12-3 or TRBV12-4 and TRBJ2-5; TCRdb gives TRBD1 as the D gene, but with no DNA this cannot be confirmed. This CDR3 region has 14 residues.

J is TRBJ2-3 and V is TRBV5-1; as DNA is missing, the TRBD2 call by TCRdb cannot be tested. The CDR3 length is 14 residues. In germline, CDR1 is SGHRS, CDR2 YFSETQ. The CDR3 reads CASSLVGETDTQYF.

The chain uses TRBV4-2 and TRBJ2-2; the TRBD1 assignment by TCRdb is unverifiable without DNA. Looked up from germline, CDR1 is LGHNA and CDR2 is YNFKEQ. CDR3 length: 17 residues. CDR3 region: CASSQDVGGAYTEELFF.

V usage is TRBV20-1 and J usage is TRBJ2-1. The CDR3 has 12 residues. Germline CDR1 is DFQATT and CDR2 is SNEGSKA (reference sequence). CDR3: CSARDLGHEQFF.

This rearrangement joins TRBV29-1 to TRBJ2-5; lacking DNA, the TRBD2 call made by TCRdb goes unchecked. CDR3 size: 15 residues. The germline gives CDR1 SQVTM, CDR2 ANQGSEA. CDR3 in amino acids: CSVEWGRAYQETQYF.

The rearrangement links TRBV29-1 to TRBJ2-1; TCRdb names TRBD2, which stays unverified in the absence of DNA. The CDR3 sequence is 16 residues long. Germline V gene data show CDR1 as SQVTM and CDR2 as ANQGSEA. The CDR3 reads CSVEDPWAGATNEQFF.

The chain is built from TRBV6-2 or TRBV6-3 and TRBJ2-7. The germline V gene encodes CDR1 MNHEY and CDR2 SVGEGT. The CDR3 contains 14 residues. The CDR3 loop reads CASSYVGAFSEQYF.

This sequence joins TRBV2 and TRBJ1-5. Per the germline V gene, CDR1 is SNHLY and CDR2 is FYNNEI. The CDR3 has 12 residues. The CDR3 reads CAAGGGNQPQHF.

This chain connects TRBV15 to TRBJ1-4. Germline lookup yields CDR1 LNHNV and CDR2 YYDKDF (reference sequence). The CDR3 sequence is 19 residues long. CDR3 protein: CATSGNRGGREFGNEKLFF.

The chain has TRBV7-9 and TRBJ2-1; TCRdb lists TRBD2, though no DNA is available to test this call. Per the germline V gene, CDR1 is SEHNR and CDR2 is FQNEAQ (reference sequence). This CDR3 comprises 15 residues. CDR3 amino acids: CASSFLPGLANEQFF.

This chain connects TRBV25-1 to TRBJ1-6; checking the TCRdb D call of TRBD1 is not possible without DNA. The CDR3 runs 16 residues. Germline CDR1 reads MGHDK; CDR2 reads SYGVNS. CDR3 protein: CASSDRGFSYNSPLHF.

V gene TRBV3-1 combines with J gene TRBJ2-5; TCRdb reports TRBD2, a call that lacks DNA to check it against. Germline V gene data show CDR1 as LGHDT and CDR2 as YNNKEL (reference sequence). The CDR3 spans 17 residues. CDR3: CASSPTLAGLDQETQYF.

This chain uses TRBV7-9 with TRBJ2-3; there is no DNA to check the TCRdb D call of TRBD2. Germline V CDR1 and CDR2: SEHNR, FQNEAQ (reference sequence). The CDR3 runs to 17 residues. CDR3 region: CASSLVHGTSSTDTQYF.

V and J are TRBV5-1 and TRBJ1-1. Per the germline V gene, CDR1 is SGHRS and CDR2 is YFSETQ. The CDR3 length is 17 residues. CDR3 loop: CASSLLGSAGMNTEAFF.

The rearrangement links TRBV4-3 to TRBJ2-7; TCRdb's D call, TRBD1, is unchecked because there is no DNA. CDR3 size: 14 residues. Germline lookup yields CDR1 LGHNA and CDR2 YSLEER. The CDR3 reads CASSQSDSYYEQYF.